This is a list of T cell receptor beta chains from one sample in a study of blood T cell repertoires in COVID-19. The table came from immunoSEQ multiplex PCR; TCRdb's copy has only in-frame clones and leaves some out. The table includes roughly 52,000 clones, about 90% detected once. Sequenced sample: peripheral blood. All receptors derive from a man aged 60 to 75 with active COVID-19. Each CDR3 is given with its conserved first and last residue. The order of the fields is V gene, clone size, CDR3 length, D gene, J gene, CDR3 DNA, CDR3 protein. A D gene is named only where the DNA matches it firmly. Clone size is given for some rows only: seen once, a few or many times, or a class if the clone is expanded.

TRBV5-1	-	14	TRBD1	TRBJ1-1	TGCGCCAGCAGCCCTACAGGGGCCAGCCTAGAAGCTTTCTTT	CASSPTGASLEAFF
TRBV5-4	-	14	-	TRBJ2-3	TGTGCCAGCAGCTTGCGTGGCAGCACAGATACGCAGTATTTT	CASSLRGSTDTQYF
TRBV3-1/TRBV3-2	-	15	TRBD2	TRBJ2-7	TGTGCCAGCAGCCAGCAGTCTAGCGGAGGCTACGAGCAGTACTTC	CASSQQSSGGYEQYF
TRBV2	-	14	TRBD2	TRBJ2-3	TGTGCCAGCAGGGGCGGGAGGGCGGCAGATACGCAGTATTTT	CASRGGRAADTQYF
TRBV6-2/TRBV6-3	-	14	-	TRBJ2-3	TGTGCCAGCAGCCTAGGACAGAGCACAGATACGCAGTATTTT	CASSLGQSTDTQYF
TRBV20-1	-	13	TRBD2	TRBJ2-1	TGCAGTGCTAGTAGCGGGAGTAAATATGAGCAGTTCTTC	CSASSGSKYEQFF
TRBV19	-	14	-	TRBJ2-2	TGTGCCAGTAGTCCCTCAGGGAACACCGGGGAGCTGTTTTTT	CASSPSGNTGELFF
TRBV6-5	-	14	TRBD1	TRBJ1-5	TGTGCCACTCACCAGCGGGACAGGCGACAGCCCCAGCATTTT	CATHQRDRRQPQHF
TRBV7-6	-	16	TRBD2	TRBJ2-1	TGTGCCAGCAGCCCAGCCGGGACTATCGTCGACAATGAGCAGTTCTTC	CASSPAGTIVDNEQFF
TRBV7-8	-	15	-	TRBJ1-4	TGTGCCAGCAGCCTTCGGACAGCAACTAATGAAAAACTGTTTTTT	CASSLRTATNEKLFF
TRBV5-6	-	14	TRBD1	TRBJ2-5	TGTGCCAGCAGCCACCCCCGCAGGGGGGAGACCCAGTACTTC	CASSHPRRGETQYF
TRBV7-8	-	14	-	TRBJ1-2	TGTGCCAGCAGCTTAGGTGGCGGCCCCTATGGCTACACCTTC	CASSLGGGPYGYTF
TRBV5-5	once	15	TRBD2	TRBJ2-7	TGTGCCAGCAGCTTCGTTTTAGCGGGAGCGTACGAGCAGTACTTC	CASSFVLAGAYEQYF
TRBV5-1	few	15	TRBD1	TRBJ1-2	TGCGCCAGCAGCCCCGGGCCGACAGGGGACTATGGCTACACCTTC	CASSPGPTGDYGYTF
TRBV2	-	17	TRBD2	TRBJ2-1	TGTGCCAGCAGTGGGATGGGGGGGGGAGGCTCCTACAATGAGCAGTTCTTC	CASSGMGGGGSYNEQFF